The 27 T cell receptor beta chains listed next were all sequenced from one sample in a study of blood T cell repertoires in COVID-19. The method was immunoSEQ multiplex PCR; TCRdb's version includes in-frame clones alone and lacks a portion of them. The repertoire consists of 250,000 to 350,000 clones, with roughly 89% occurring once and the leading ten covering approximately 4%. What was sequenced was PBMCs or T cells enriched from blood (not recorded which). These receptors all stem from a woman younger than 30 with acute COVID-19.

This sequence joins TRBV5-4 and TRBJ2-7; 8 bases are a match to TRBD2. After removal of 2 bases from V and 5 bases from J, the junction contained 6 bases not matched to a gene. The germline V gene encodes CDR1 SGHNT and CDR2 YYREEE (reference sequence). This CDR3 is built from 14 residues. The CDR3 coding sequence is TGTGCCAGCAGCTTTAAGCGGGAGCCCAACGAGCAGTACTTC. As protein: CASSFKREPNEQYF.

The rearrangement links TRBV28 to TRBJ1-5; a possible D gene is TRBD1 (6 bases). CDR1 and CDR2 from the germline V gene are MDHEN and SYDVKM. The ends were cut back, 1 base at V and 6 bases at J, with 10 bases in the middle. The CDR3 sequence is 14 residues long. The chain's CDR3 is CASSLSAGVQPQHF. DNA for the CDR3: TGTGCCAGCAGTTTATCGGCAGGGGTTCAGCCCCAGCATTTT.

Comments on this clone: Other DNA variants within this sample encode the same CDR3. The V gene is TRBV28, the J gene TRBJ1-5; weak D call: TRBD1 (5 bases). Trimming removed 6 bases from V and 6 bases from J, with 9 bases in between. Germline V gene sequence: CDR1 MDHEN, CDR2 SYDVKM. The CDR3 length is 12 residues. The CDR3 DNA sequence: TGTGCCAGCAGCCAGGGAGGTCAGCCCCAGCATTTT. This codes for CASSQGGQPQHF.

This chain joins TRBV7-2 and TRBJ1-2; tentative D call: TRBD1 (6 bases). CDR1 is SGHTA and CDR2 is FQGNSA in the germline V gene. The ends were cut back, 5 bases at V and 3 bases at J, with 16 bases in the middle. This CDR3 is 15 amino acids long. This CDR3 is CASSPVQGLDYGYTF. The CDR3 DNA reads TGTGCCAGCAGCCCGGTTCAGGGGCTCGACTATGGCTACACCTTC.

This clone has more than one count but fewer than ten. The chain has TRBV10-3 and TRBJ1-6, with 7 bases matching TRBD1. V was clipped by 6 bases and J by 9 bases; unmatched bases: 5. The CDR3 totals 13 residues. Germline lookup yields CDR1 ENHRY and CDR2 SYGVKD. CDR3 in amino acids: CAIRYRGGSPLHF. For the CDR3, the DNA is TGTGCCATCAGATACAGGGGAGGTTCACCCCTCCACTTT.

The J gene is TRBJ2-7, the V gene TRBV11-1; 8 nucleotides agree with TRBD2. This CDR3 spans 16 amino acids. V lost 5 bases and J lost 9; bases outside the gene matches: 18. The germline V gene has CDR1 SGHAT and CDR2 FQDESV (reference sequence). In nucleotides, the CDR3 is TGTGCCAGCAGCAGGCTCATGGGAGCGGGAGTTTTGCGGCAGTACTTC. The encoded protein is CASSRLMGAGVLRQYF. Full variable domain (remainder filled in from reference TRBV11-1 and TRBJ2-7): EAEVAQSPRYKITEKSQAVAFWCDPISGHATLYWYRQILGQGPELLVQFQDESVVDDSQLPKDRFSAERLKGVDSTLKIQPAELGDSAMYLCASSRLMGAGVLRQYFGPGTRLTVT.

V and J are TRBV19 and TRBJ2-7, with 9 bases fitting TRBD1. The CDR3 has 14 residues. Germline CDR1 and CDR2: LNHDA and SQIVND (reference sequence). Trimming took 5 bases from V and 6 from J; bases not matched to a gene: 8. CDR3 sequence (DNA): TGTGCCAGTAGTTCCGGGGGACAGGGCAGCGAGCAGTACTTC. Translation gives CASSSGGQGSEQYF.

The sample holds one count of this clone. J is TRBJ1-2 and V is TRBV19; D gene unclear. There are 13 residues in the CDR3. Trimming took off 5 bases at V and 4 bases at J, with 11 bases between the two ends. Germline CDR1 LNHDA, CDR2 SQIVND (reference sequence). For the CDR3, the DNA is TGTGCCAGTAGTCGACAAGAGGGCTATGGCTACACCTTC. Its protein product is CASSRQEGYGYTF.

This chain uses TRBV28 with TRBJ2-6; TRBD1 is a possible D gene (5 bases). Germline lookup yields CDR1 MDHEN and CDR2 SYDVKM. The germline V and J ends were trimmed by 2 bases and 0 bases, with 5 bases remaining between them. The CDR3 extends over 15 amino acids. The CDR3 DNA is TGTGCCAGCAGTTTAGACAGCTCTGGGGCCAACGTCCTGACTTTC. This encodes CASSLDSSGANVLTF.

The chain uses TRBV29-1 and TRBJ1-1; no clear D gene. There are 13 residues in the CDR3. V lost 7 bases, J lost 0 bases, and 12 bases lay in between. CDR1 and CDR2 (germline): SQVTM, ANQGSEA. The CDR3 reads CSALGRVNTEAFF. The CDR3 DNA reads as TGCAGCGCACTAGGACGGGTGAACACTGAAGCTTTCTTT.

The gene calls are TRBV18 and TRBJ2-6; the D is unclear. Trimming stripped 3 bases from V and 1 base from J, with 10 bases between. Germline V gene lookup returns CDR1 KGHSH and CDR2 LQKENI. This CDR3 comprises 16 residues. The CDR3 DNA reads TGTGCCAGCTCACCGGTCAGAGGATCTGGGGCCAACGTCCTGACTTTC. This encodes CASSPVRGSGANVLTF.

This chain joins TRBV12-3 or TRBV12-4 and TRBJ1-2, with 7 bases identical to TRBD1. V was clipped by 5 bases and J by 8 bases; unmatched bases: 8. This CDR3 contains 13 residues. In nucleotides, the CDR3 is TGTGCCAGCAGTCTCGACAGGGCACAGGGCTACACCTTC. It specifies CASSLDRAQGYTF.

This clone has just one count. The V call is TRBV5-1, the J call TRBJ1-2; 7 bases are shared with TRBD1. Germline V lookup: CDR1 SGHRS, CDR2 YFSETQ. CDR3 length equals 13 residues. The J segment lost 8 bases and the V segment lost 6 bases, leaving 10 bases of the junction unmatched. In DNA form, the CDR3 reads TGCGCCAGCACGCTTCGGACAGGCGCGGGCTACACCTTC. Translating it yields CASTLRTGAGYTF.

This chain connects TRBV2 to TRBJ2-3; TRBD2 is a possible D gene (5 bases). The germline gives CDR1 SNHLY, CDR2 FYNNEI. The CDR3 is 14 residues long. Trimming took off 4 bases at V and 5 bases at J, with 13 bases between the two ends. As DNA, the CDR3 is TGTGCCAGCAGTGTTCTCCCGGCGGGAGATACGCAGTATTTT. As protein: CASSVLPAGDTQYF. Variable domain in full (rest from reference TRBV2 and TRBJ2-3): EPEVTQTPSHQVTQMGQEVILRCVPISNHLYFYWYRQILGQKVEFLVSFYNNEISEKSEIFDDQFSVERPDGSNFTLKIRSTKLEDSAMYFCASSVLPAGDTQYFGPGTRLTVL.

A note on this clone: The sample carries other DNA sequences with the same CDR3. The CDR3 region is CASSLGRGNTEAFF. Written as DNA, the CDR3 is TGTGCCAGCAGCTTAGGGAGGGGAAACACTGAAGCTTTCTTT. V usage is TRBV7-9 and J usage is TRBJ1-1, with a possible D match to TRBD1 (5 bases). CDR3 length: 14 amino acids. The ends were cut back, 1 base at V and 2 bases at J, with 8 bases in the middle. Germline V lookup: CDR1 SEHNR, CDR2 FQNEAQ (reference sequence).

The rearrangement links TRBV7-2 to TRBJ2-7; weak D call: TRBD1 (5 bases). Trimming left V 4 bases short and J 6 bases short, with 13 bases between. CDR1 and CDR2 (germline): SGHTA, FQGNSA. CDR3 size: 13 residues. The DNA of the CDR3 is TGTGCCAGCAGCTCCTGGGGCAGGGTCGAGCAGTACTTC. Residues: CASSSWGRVEQYF.

The rearrangement uses TRBV5-1 and TRBJ2-1; D not resolved. The CDR3 totals 17 residues. Per the germline V gene, CDR1 is SGHRS and CDR2 is YFSETQ. The germline V and J ends were trimmed by 5 bases and 2 bases, with 20 bases remaining between them. CDR3 sequence reads: CASRDQQRPTAYNEQFF. CDR3 nucleotides: TGCGCCAGCAGGGATCAGCAGCGTCCAACGGCCTACAATGAGCAGTTCTTC.

The chain joins TRBV12-3 or TRBV12-4 to TRBJ1-1, with D unclear. V dropped 7 bases and J dropped 1 base, with 10 bases sitting between them. The CDR3 runs to 13 residues. The CDR3 sequence is CASTQLTNTEAFF. CDR3 nucleotides: TGTGCCAGCACCCAACTTACGAACACTGAAGCTTTCTTT.

The CDR3 is CASRPTGGGSRGTEAFF. In nucleotides, the CDR3 is TGCGCCAGCAGACCGACAGGGGGCGGTAGCCGGGGCACTGAAGCTTTCTTT. The chain recombines TRBV10-1 with TRBJ1-1; TRBD1 matches at 10 bases. After removal of 6 bases from V and 4 bases from J, the junction contained 14 bases not matched to a gene. Germline CDR1 and CDR2: WNHNN and SYGVQD (reference sequence). CDR3 size: 17 residues.

The V call is TRBV3-1 (or the pseudogene TRBV3-2), the J call TRBJ2-7; D call uncertain. V dropped 2 bases and J dropped 5 bases, with 7 bases sitting between them. Germline CDR1 reads LGHDT; CDR2 reads YNNKEL (reference sequence). CDR3 size: 12 residues. The CDR3 loop is CASSQRGDEQYF. The CDR3 DNA reads as TGTGCCAGCAGCCAACGAGGCGACGAGCAGTACTTC.

The V call is TRBV7-9, the J call TRBJ1-4, with 7 nucleotides matching TRBD1. The CDR3 extends over 19 amino acids. The germline gives CDR1 SEHNR, CDR2 FQNEAQ (reference sequence). The J segment lost 0 bases and the V segment lost 4 bases, leaving 14 bases of the junction unmatched. This CDR3 is CASSSRRDRVIATNEKLFF. The CDR3 nucleotides are TGTGCCAGCAGCTCCCGGCGGGACAGAGTTATTGCAACTAATGAAAAACTGTTTTTT. The full variable domain, in which reference TRBV7-9 and TRBJ1-4 provide the parts outside the CDR3, is DTGVSQNPRHKITKRGQNVTFRCDPISEHNRLYWYRQTLGQGPEFLTYFQNEAQLEKSRLLSDRFSAERPKGSFSTLEIQRTEQGDSAMYLCASSSRRDRVIATNEKLFFGSGTQLSVL.

V and J are TRBV20-1 and TRBJ2-7, with 12 bases matching TRBD2. CDR1 and CDR2 from the germline V gene are DFQATT and SNEGSKA (reference sequence). Unmatched junction bases numbered 7, after V lost 3 bases and J lost 7 bases. This CDR3 comprises 14 residues. CDR3 bases: TGCAGTGCTAGTCTAGCGGGAGGGCCCCGGGAGCAGTACTTC. Amino acids: CSASLAGGPREQYF.

This chain's CDR3 is CASGLAASAGAYNEQFF. CDR3 sequence (DNA): TGTGCTAGTGGTTTGGCCGCATCAGCGGGGGCCTACAATGAGCAGTTCTTC. The rearrangement joins TRBV12-5 to TRBJ2-1; 8 bases agree with TRBD2. V lost 1 base and J lost 2; bases outside the gene matches: 7. The CDR3 consists of 17 residues. Germline V gives CDR1 LGHNT, CDR2 FRNRAP.

The rearrangement joins TRBV7-9 to TRBJ2-2; 9 positions match TRBD1. Germline V gives CDR1 SEHNR, CDR2 FQNEAQ (reference sequence). V was pared by 5 bases and J by 2 bases, with 12 bases of the junction left unmatched. This CDR3 has 18 residues. The CDR3 is CASSPEVGTGINTGELFF. The CDR3 DNA sequence: TGTGCCAGCAGCCCAGAGGTGGGGACAGGGATCAACACCGGGGAGCTGTTTTTT.

This chain links TRBV5-1 with TRBJ1-1, with D perhaps matching TRBD1 (5 bases). The length of the CDR3 is 15 residues. Germline V gene data show CDR1 as SGHRS and CDR2 as YFSETQ. V lost 4 bases to trimming and J lost 1 base, with 14 bases between them. The CDR3 spells CASSRWGTGNTEAFF. DNA of the CDR3: TGCGCCAGCAGCCGCTGGGGTACAGGGAACACTGAAGCTTTCTTT.

This clone was seen only once. This chain uses TRBV15 with TRBJ1-1, with D maybe TRBD1 (5 bases). The CDR3 sequence is 15 residues long. The germline V gene encodes CDR1 LNHNV and CDR2 YYDKDF (reference sequence). The germline V and J ends were trimmed by 0 bases and 3 bases, with 11 bases remaining between them. CDR3 sequence (DNA): TGTGCCACCAGCAGAGATGTACGGGGGGACACTGAAGCTTTCTTT. This codes for CATSRDVRGDTEAFF.

This chain connects TRBV28 to TRBJ1-3; D unresolved. This CDR3 contains 14 residues. CDR1 and CDR2 from the germline V gene are MDHEN and SYDVKM. Trimming left V 8 bases short and J 3 bases short, with 14 bases between. The CDR3 sequence: CASWGFGSGNTIYF. CDR3 nucleotides: TGTGCCAGCTGGGGTTTTGGGAGTGGAAACACCATATATTTT.